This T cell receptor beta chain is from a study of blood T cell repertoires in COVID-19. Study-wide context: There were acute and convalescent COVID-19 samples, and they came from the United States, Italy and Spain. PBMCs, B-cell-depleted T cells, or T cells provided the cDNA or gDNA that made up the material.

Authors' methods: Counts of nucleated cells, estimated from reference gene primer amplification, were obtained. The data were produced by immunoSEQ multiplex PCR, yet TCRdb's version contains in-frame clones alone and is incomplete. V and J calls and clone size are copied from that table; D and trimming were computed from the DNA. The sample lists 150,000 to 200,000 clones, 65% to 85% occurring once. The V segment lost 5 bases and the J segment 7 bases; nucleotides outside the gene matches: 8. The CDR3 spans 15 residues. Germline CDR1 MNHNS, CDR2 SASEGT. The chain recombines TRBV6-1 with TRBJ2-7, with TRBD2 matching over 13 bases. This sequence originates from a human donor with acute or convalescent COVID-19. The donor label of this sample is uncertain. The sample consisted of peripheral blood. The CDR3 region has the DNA TGTGCCAGCAGTACCGGGACTAGCGGGGCGGGGGAGCAGTACTTC. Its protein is CASSTGTSGAGEQYF.